Included here is one TCR beta chain sequence, with context. Its antigen is still unknown. MiXCR, run by TCRdb on the 5' RACE reads, gives a single entry per CDR3 protein. The table has about 59,000 distinct CDR3 sequences, about an eighth seen once. This entry comes from a study of neurological immune-mediated disorders. Study-level results: Whereas HTLV-1-associated myelopathy showed the most TCR clonal expansion, multiple sclerosis showed the least, with levels below those of healthy controls.

From germline, CDR1 is GTSNPN and CDR2 SVGIG (reference sequence). The CDR3 sequence is 14 residues long. Losses at the gene ends were 1 base for V and 6 bases for J; bases not matched to a gene: 4. Material: PBMCs. This TCR came from a woman aged 60-75 years with HTLV-1-associated myelopathy (HAM/TSP). This rearrangement joins TRBV30 to TRBJ1-1; TRBD1 matches 11 bases. DNA of the CDR3: TGTGCCTGGAGTGACCGGGACAGGGGGTCTGAAGCTTTCTTT. It codes for CAWSDRDRGSEAFF. Full variable domain (remainder filled in from reference TRBV30 and TRBJ1-1): SQTIHQWPATLVQPVGSPLSLECTVEGTSNPNLYWYRQAAGRGLQLLFYSVGIGQISSEVPQNLSASRPQDRQFILSSKKLLLSDSGFYLCAWSDRDRGSEAFFGQGTRLTVV.